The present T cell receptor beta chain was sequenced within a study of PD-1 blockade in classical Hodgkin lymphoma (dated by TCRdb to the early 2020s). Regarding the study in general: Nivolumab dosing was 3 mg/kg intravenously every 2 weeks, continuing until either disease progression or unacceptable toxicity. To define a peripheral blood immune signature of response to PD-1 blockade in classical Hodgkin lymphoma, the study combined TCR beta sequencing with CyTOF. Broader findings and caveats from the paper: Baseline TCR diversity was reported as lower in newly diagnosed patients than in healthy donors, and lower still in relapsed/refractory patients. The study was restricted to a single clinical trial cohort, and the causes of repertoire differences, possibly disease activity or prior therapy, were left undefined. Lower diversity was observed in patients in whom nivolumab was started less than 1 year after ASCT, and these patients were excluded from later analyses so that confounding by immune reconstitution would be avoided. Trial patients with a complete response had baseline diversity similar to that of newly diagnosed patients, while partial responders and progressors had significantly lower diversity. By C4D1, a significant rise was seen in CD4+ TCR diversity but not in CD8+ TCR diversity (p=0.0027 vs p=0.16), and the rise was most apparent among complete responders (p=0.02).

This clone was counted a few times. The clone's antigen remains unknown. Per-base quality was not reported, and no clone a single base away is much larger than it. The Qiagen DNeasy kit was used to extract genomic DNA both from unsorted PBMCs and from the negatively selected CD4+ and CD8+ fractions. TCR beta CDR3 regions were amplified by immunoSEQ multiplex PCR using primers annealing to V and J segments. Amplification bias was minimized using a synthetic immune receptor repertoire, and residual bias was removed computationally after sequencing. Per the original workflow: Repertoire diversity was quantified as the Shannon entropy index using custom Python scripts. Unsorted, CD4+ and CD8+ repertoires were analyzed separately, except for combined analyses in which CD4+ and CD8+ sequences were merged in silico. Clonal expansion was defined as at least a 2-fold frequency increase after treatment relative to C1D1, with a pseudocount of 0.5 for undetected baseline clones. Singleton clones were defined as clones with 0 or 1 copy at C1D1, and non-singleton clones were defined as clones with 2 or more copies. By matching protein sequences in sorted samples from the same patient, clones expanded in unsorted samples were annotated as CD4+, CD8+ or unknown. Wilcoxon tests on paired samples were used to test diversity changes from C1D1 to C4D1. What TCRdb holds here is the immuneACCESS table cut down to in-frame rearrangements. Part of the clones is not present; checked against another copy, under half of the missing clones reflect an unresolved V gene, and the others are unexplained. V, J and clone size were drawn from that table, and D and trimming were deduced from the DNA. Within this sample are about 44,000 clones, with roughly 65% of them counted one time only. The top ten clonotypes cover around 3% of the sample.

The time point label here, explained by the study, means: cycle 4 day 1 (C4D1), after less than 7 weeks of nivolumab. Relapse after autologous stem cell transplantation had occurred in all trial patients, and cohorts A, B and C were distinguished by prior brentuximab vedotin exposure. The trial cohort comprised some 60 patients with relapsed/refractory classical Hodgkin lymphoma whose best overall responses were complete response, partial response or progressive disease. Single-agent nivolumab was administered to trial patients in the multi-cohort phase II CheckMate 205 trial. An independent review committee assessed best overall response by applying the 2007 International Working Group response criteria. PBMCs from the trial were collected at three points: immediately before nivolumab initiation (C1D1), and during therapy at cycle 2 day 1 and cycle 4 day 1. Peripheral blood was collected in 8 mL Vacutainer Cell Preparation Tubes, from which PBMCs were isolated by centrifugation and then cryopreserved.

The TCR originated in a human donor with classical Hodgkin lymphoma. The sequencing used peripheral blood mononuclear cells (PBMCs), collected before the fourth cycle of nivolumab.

The nucleotide sequence reads as follows: TGTGCCAGCAGTGGGGACACGAACACCGGGGAGCTGTTTTTT. Translated, this is CASSGDTNTGELFF. The rearrangement combines TRBV6-1 with TRBJ2-2, with TRBD1 perhaps the D gene, on 6 matching bases. V is pared back by 4 bases and J by 0 bases, with 6 bases lying between the germline termini. The germline V gene yields MNHNS for CDR1 and SASEGT for CDR2. Reading from cysteine to phenylalanine, the CDR3 counts 14 amino acids. Just CDR3 DNA is preserved here, 42 bases in frame from base 1.